This is a list of T cell receptor beta chains from one sample in a study of blood T cell repertoires in COVID-19. Profiling relied on immunoSEQ multiplex PCR, and the TCRdb table lists in-frame clones only, not all of them. The table shows about 200,000 clones, with more than 85% occurring only once. The sample consisted of peripheral blood. The receptors derive from a man aged 55 to 70 with COVID-19, enrolled during active disease. CDR3s include the opening cysteine and the closing phenylalanine or tryptophan. A D gene is named only where the DNA matches it firmly. Clone size is stated in some rows and not others, as once, few, many or a class when expanded.

TRBJ1-6,TRBV7-2,-,-,TGTGCCAGCAGCTCCCAAGGGACACAATATAATTCACCCCTCCACTTT,CASSSQGTQYNSPLHF
TRBJ2-1,TRBV5-1,once,-,TGCGCCAGCAGCTTGTCCCCGGGAGCGACCTACAATGAGCAGTTCTTC,CASSLSPGATYNEQFF
TRBJ1-5,TRBV28,-,-,TGTGCCAGCAGTCCTATCCAGCCAAATCGGGGGATCGCGAGCAATCAGCCCCAGCATTTT,CASSPIQPNRGIASNQPQHF
TRBJ2-1,TRBV9,once,-,TGTGCCAGCAGCGTAGGGCCCAATGAGCAGTTCTTC,CASSVGPNEQFF
TRBJ2-1,TRBV7-2,-,-,TGTGCCAGCAGCTTAGCGCTGGCCCGTGAGCAGTTCTTC,CASSLALAREQFF
TRBJ1-1,TRBV14,-,TRBD1,TGTGCCAGCAGCCAGAACAGGGGGACCACTGAAGCTTTCTTT,CASSQNRGTTEAFF
TRBJ2-7,TRBV18,-,-,TGTGCCAGCACACCGCGGGACGGAAACTACGAGCAGTACTTC,CASTPRDGNYEQYF
TRBJ2-7,TRBV19,once,-,TGTGCCAGTAGCACGCAGACAAGCTCCTACGAGCAGTACTTC,CASSTQTSSYEQYF
TRBJ2-7,TRBV7-2,-,TRBD1,TGTGCCAGCAGCTTAGACAGGGGCACGTCCTACGAGCAGTACTTC,CASSLDRGTSYEQYF
TRBJ1-2,TRBV29-1,-,-,TGCAGCGTTGCGGGGTGGGGAGAGCGGACGTCTGGCTACACCTTC,CSVAGWGERTSGYTF
TRBJ1-3,TRBV5-4,-,-,TGTGCCAGCAGCCCAACAGGCTCCTCTGGAAACACCATATATTTT,CASSPTGSSGNTIYF
TRBJ1-4,TRBV5-1,-,TRBD1,TGCGCCAGCAGCTTGGGGGACAGGGCAAGTGAAAAACTGTTTTTT,CASSLGDRASEKLFF
TRBJ1-6,TRBV5-6,-,TRBD1,TGTGCCAGCAGCCTCGGACAGGGTATTCAATCACCCCTCCACTTT,CASSLGQGIQSPLHF
TRBJ1-2,TRBV2,-,-,TGTGCCAGCAGGTCGGACAGCGTTGGCTACACCTTC,CASRSDSVGYTF